The T cell receptor (beta chain) described here comes from a study of shared clonotypes between healthy human individuals. In the study overall: The donor pool was made up of two women and a few men aged 18 to 49.

The count of this clone is one. At deep level, the assay was performed. As originally analysed: There were no quality scores in the junction-only immunoSEQ sequences, so filtering differed. TCRdb's table, derived via immunoSEQ multiplex PCR, lists solely in-frame clones and lacks some. That table furnishes V, J and clone size, whereas the DNA furnished D and trimming. The sample consists of approximately 88,000 clones, 60% to 75% of them appearing once. This CDR3 region has 15 residues. V lost 6 bases to trimming and J lost 4 bases; unmatched junction nucleotides: 9. CDR1 and CDR2 from the germline V gene are MNHEY and SMNVEV (reference sequence).

The sequenced sample consisted of memory CD8+ T cells sorted from blood. Subset here: CD45RO+ cells pooled with CCR7-negative TemRA cells. The source of this sequence is a man aged 30-40 years in good health. The gene calls are TRBV27 and TRBJ2-1; 7 nucleotides agree with TRBD2. CDR3 DNA: TGTGCCAGCAGCCCTCGGGACTACAAATACAATGAGCAGTTCTTC. Amino acid sequence: CASSPRDYKYNEQFF.